This T cell receptor (beta chain) was observed in a study of CD8+ T cells in alopecia areata. As for the study in general: In an open-label trial, patients got 5 to 10 mg tofacitinib twice daily.

Details on this clone: Its antigen is unknown.

Extraction of RNA preceded its reverse transcription into cDNA, which served as the sequencing template. Generated by immunoSEQ multiplex PCR, the TCRdb table keeps only in-frame clones and is missing some. The sample has some 200,000 clones, roughly 64% seen once; the top ten hold about 5.1%. General study findings and limits: Elevated clonality characterized lesional scalp relative to normal scalp, particularly in alopecia totalis/universalis. Tofacitinib produced a significant decrease in scalp clonality and in expanded CD8+ clones among the top 100.

Treatment in this sample: oral pan-JAK inhibitor, 5-10 mg twice daily. Peripheral blood, together with lesional scalp punch biopsies, was collected from alopecia areata patients. This TCR came from a human donor with alopecia areata. The sample here was CD4+ T cells sorted from blood, taken at week 24, from a patient treated with tofacitinib.

CDR3 nucleotides: TGCGCCAGCAGCTTGTCGGTCGGCACCGGGGAGCTGTTTTTT. Its translation is CASSLSVGTGELFF. The chain carries TRBV5-1 and TRBJ2-2; no clear D gene. CDR1 SGHRS and CDR2 YFSETQ come from the germline V gene. The V end lost 1 base, the J end lost 4 bases, and 8 bases lay between the germline ends. This CDR3 is built from 14 residues.